This T cell receptor (beta chain) was found in a study of blood T cell repertoires in COVID-19. Study overall: Sites across the United States, Italy and Spain contributed samples from acute and convalescent COVID-19.

This CDR3 is built from 17 residues. In germline, CDR1 is SGHTA, CDR2 FQGNSA. V dropped 5 bases and J dropped 0; count of bases not matched to a gene: 11. Methods used by the authors: By means of reference gene primer amplification, nucleated cell counts were estimated. Generated by immunoSEQ multiplex PCR, the TCRdb table keeps only in-frame clones and is missing some. V and J calls and clone size are copied from that table; D and trimming were computed from the DNA. In the table there are about 29,000 clones, approximately 90% of which are singletons. Sequencing input: peripheral blood. This chain joins TRBV7-2 and TRBJ2-3, with 7 nucleotides matching TRBD2. The sequence was collected from a man of 80 years or more with acute or convalescent COVID-19. For the CDR3, the DNA is TGTGCCAGCAGCCACGGGCGGCGGGGGTCTAGCACAGATACGCAGTATTTT. Translated, it gives CASSHGRRGSSTDTQYF.